These T cell receptor beta chains were read from a single sample in a study of T cells in Graves' hyperthyroidism and ophthalmopathy. MiXCR, applied by TCRdb to the multiplex PCR reads, yields one record per CDR3 protein. Here the sample spans 390,000 or so distinct CDR3 sequences, over 12% being singletons. Sequencing was performed on blood. These receptors were obtained from a man aged 18-30 years with Graves' ophthalmopathy. CDR3s include the opening cysteine and the closing phenylalanine or tryptophan.

15,TRBV6-1,CASSLSHLVTDTQYF
15,TRBV27,CASRKTSGRLYEQYF
12,TRBV20-1,CSAPYRKNEQFF
16,TRBV12-5,CASAQLRFTSTDTQYF
18,TRBV15,CATSRCLARLTQYNEQFF
12,TRBV5-1,CASSLEFREQYF
14,TRBV27,CASSLLFYNSPLHF
15,TRBV5-1,CASKVLSRVQETQYF
16,TRBV6-5,CASSYGHPPGDYGYTF
13,TRBV29-1,CSVGGVSGNTIYF
14,TRBV19,CASSGTGGNQPQHF
13,TRBV6-1,CASSPTAGWEQFF
14,TRBV9,CASSGGARNTEAFF
16,TRBV7-2,CASYSSFVGGPSEQYF
17,TRBV4-2,CASSQGVGGANTGELFF